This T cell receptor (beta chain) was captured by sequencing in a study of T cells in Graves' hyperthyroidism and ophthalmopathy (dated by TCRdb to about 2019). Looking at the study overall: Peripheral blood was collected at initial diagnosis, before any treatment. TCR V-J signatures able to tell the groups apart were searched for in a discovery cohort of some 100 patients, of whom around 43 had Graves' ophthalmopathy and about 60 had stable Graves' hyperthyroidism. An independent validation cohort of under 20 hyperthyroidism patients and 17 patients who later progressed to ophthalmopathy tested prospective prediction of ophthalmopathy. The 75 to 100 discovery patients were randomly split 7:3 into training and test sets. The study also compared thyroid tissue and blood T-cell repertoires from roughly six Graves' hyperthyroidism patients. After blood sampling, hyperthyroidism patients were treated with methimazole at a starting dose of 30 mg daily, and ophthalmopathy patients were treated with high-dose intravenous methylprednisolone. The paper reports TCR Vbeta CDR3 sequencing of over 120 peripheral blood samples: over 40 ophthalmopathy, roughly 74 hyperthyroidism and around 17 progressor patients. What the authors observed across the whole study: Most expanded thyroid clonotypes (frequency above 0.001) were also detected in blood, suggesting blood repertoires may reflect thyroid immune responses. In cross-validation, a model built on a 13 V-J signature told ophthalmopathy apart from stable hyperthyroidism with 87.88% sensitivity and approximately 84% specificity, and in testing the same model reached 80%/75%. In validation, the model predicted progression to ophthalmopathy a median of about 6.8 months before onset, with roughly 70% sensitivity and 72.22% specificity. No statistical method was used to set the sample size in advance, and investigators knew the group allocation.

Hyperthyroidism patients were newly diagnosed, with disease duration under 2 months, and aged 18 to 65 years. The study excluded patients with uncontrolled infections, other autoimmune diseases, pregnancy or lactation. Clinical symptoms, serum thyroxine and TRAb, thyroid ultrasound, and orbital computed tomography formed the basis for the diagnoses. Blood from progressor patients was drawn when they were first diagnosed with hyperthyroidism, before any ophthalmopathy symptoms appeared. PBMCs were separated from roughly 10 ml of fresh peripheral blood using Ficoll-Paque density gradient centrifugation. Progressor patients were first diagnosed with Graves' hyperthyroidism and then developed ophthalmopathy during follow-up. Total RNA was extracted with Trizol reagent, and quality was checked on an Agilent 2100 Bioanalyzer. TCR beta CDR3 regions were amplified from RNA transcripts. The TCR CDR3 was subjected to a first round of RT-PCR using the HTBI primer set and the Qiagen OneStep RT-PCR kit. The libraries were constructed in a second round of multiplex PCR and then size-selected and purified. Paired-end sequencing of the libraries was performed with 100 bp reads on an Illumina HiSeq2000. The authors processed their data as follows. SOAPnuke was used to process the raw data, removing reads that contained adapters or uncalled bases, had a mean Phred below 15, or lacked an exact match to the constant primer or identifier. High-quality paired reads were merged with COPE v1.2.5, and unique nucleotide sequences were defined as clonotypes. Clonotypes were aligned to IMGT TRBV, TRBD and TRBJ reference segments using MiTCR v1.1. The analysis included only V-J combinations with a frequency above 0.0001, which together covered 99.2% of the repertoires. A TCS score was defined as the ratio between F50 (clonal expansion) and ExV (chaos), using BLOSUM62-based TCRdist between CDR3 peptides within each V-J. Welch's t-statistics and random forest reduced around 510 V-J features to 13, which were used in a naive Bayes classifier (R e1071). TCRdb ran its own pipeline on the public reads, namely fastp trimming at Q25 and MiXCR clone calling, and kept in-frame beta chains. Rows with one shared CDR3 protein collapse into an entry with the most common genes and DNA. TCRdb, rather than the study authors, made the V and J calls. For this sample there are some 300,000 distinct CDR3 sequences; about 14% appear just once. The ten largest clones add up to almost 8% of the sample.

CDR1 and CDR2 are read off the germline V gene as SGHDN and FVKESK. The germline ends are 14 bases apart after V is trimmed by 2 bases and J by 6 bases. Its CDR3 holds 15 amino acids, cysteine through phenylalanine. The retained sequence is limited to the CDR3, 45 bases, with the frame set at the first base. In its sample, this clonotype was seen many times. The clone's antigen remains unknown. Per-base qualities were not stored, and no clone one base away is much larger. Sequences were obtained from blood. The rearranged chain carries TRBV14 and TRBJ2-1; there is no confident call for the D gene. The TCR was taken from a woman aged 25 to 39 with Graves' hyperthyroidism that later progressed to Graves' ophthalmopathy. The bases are TGTGCCAGCAGCCAAAGGTTCGCAACCGGCAATGAGCAGTTCTTC. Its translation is CASSQRFATGNEQFF.